Below, one T cell receptor (beta chain) is given with its context. This clonotype was counted many times. Its antigen is not yet known. Base qualities are missing; no much larger clone stands one base away. This sample is drawn from a study of T-cell reconstitution after alpha-beta-depleted transplantation in children (dated by TCRdb to about 2016). Regarding the research as a whole: The study quantitatively tracked T-cell immune reconstitution after TCRalphabeta/CD19-depleted allogeneic hematopoietic cell transplantation in children using TCR repertoire profiling. Study-wide conclusions, independent of this receptor: Over the following months the frequencies of hyperexpanded clones went down, and after one year T-cell counts and TCRbeta diversity were mostly credited to newly produced T cells. About two months after transplant, the apparently early recovery of alphabetaT-cell counts reportedly depended on just several hundred clones that had expanded rapidly and came from non-depleted graft cells. The high TCRbeta diversity at day 60 in some patients was ascribed to recipient T cells and intrathymic progenitors that had survived conditioning.

Read against the paper, the sample's treatment or condition label means: allogeneic hematopoietic cell transplantation with graft depleted of TCRalphabeta T cells and CD19 B cells. TCRalphabeta/CD19-depleted allogeneic hematopoietic cell grafts were given to the transplant recipients, all of whom were children. Counted from cysteine to phenylalanine, this CDR3 has 12 amino acids. Just CDR3 DNA is preserved here, 36 bases in frame from base 1. A distance of 11 bases separates the germline ends of V and J, which lose 8 bases and 6 bases respectively. Libraries were prepared through PCR. Sequencing used an Illumina HiSeq 2500. Molecular barcoding was employed in the preparation of TCR libraries, with unique molecular identifiers being used to normalize TCRbeta repertoire quantification. The public reads were run again by TCRdb, first through fastp at Q25 and then through MiXCR, and only productive beta chains were kept. Each CDR3 protein gets just one entry, which takes the most common genes and DNA from the rows behind it. This sample lists about 78,000 distinct CDR3 sequences; roughly 13% were detected once. The ten largest make up 25% to 35% of the sample.

The sequenced sample was PBMCs, mostly from graft donor cells, obtained 180 days after TCRalphabeta/CD19-depleted stem cell transplant. The source of this sequence is a male patient under 10 years old who had a stem cell transplant for acute lymphoblastic leukemia, so the T cells may come from the graft donor. The V gene is TRBV12-3 or TRBV12-4 and the J gene is TRBJ1-5; the D gene cannot be resolved reliably. The CDR3 protein sequence reads: CASAEPGQPQHF. Read as DNA, the sequence is TGTGCCAGCGCGGAGCCCGGTCAGCCCCAGCATTTT.